A selection of T cell receptor beta chains follows, all from one sample in a study of technical replicates of blood from a few donors. Generated by immunoSEQ multiplex PCR, the TCRdb table keeps only in-frame clones and is missing some. The sample holds fewer than 85,000 clones, 90% to 95% seen once. The sample consisted of T cells isolated from PBMCs. These receptors were collected from a human donor in good health. Each CDR3 is given with its conserved first and last residue.

V gene	J gene	CDR3 protein
TRBV9	TRBJ2-7	CASSIGTSAYEQYF
TRBV7-2	TRBJ2-7	CASSPPGLAGGSEQYF
TRBV27	TRBJ2-7	CASSLGTGPYEQYF
TRBV6-5	TRBJ1-2	CASSPQGLSYGYTF
TRBV28	TRBJ1-1	CASRPDRGNTEAFF
TRBV5-6	TRBJ1-3	CASSLVKGAGGNTIYF
TRBV19	TRBJ2-7	CASSARTGSSYEQYF
TRBV28	TRBJ2-6	CASSPGTGKGPLPQTF
TRBV5-1	TRBJ1-1	CASSLGTERNTEAFF
TRBV11-2	TRBJ2-5	CASSTGLAARRETQYF
TRBV4-1	TRBJ1-4	CASSQEGSRGEKLFF
TRBV2	TRBJ2-2	CASGTSGGNTGELFF
TRBV18	TRBJ1-6	CASSSEGTGALKSPLHF
TRBV2	TRBJ2-1	CASSEGQGVRNEQFF
TRBV7-9	TRBJ2-1	CASSLAGKLGSGGWGEQFF
TRBV6-5	TRBJ1-1	CASSARTGRNTEAFF
TRBV5-1	TRBJ1-1	CASSLGQGYTEAFF
TRBV9	TRBJ2-7	CASSVAQGASYEQYF
TRBV29-1	TRBJ1-2	CSVDGYGYTF
TRBV18	TRBJ2-7	CASSPGQTVEQYF
TRBV18	TRBJ2-5	CASSPYQETQYF
TRBV7-3	TRBJ1-1	CASSSGQNTEAFF
TRBV7-9	TRBJ2-1	CASSTRTVYEQFF
TRBV4-2	TRBJ1-4	CASSQAEGEKLFF
TRBV5-1	TRBJ2-5	CASSLRSSGAFQETQYF
TRBV25-1	TRBJ1-1	CASSARGTVRATEAFF
TRBV30	TRBJ1-2	CAWRGAPGSDGYTF
TRBV6-5	TRBJ2-5	CASSPSGGVQETQYF
TRBV6-5	TRBJ1-1	CASRVTGRGTEAFF
TRBV7-9	TRBJ2-1	CASSLPLNEQFF
TRBV9	TRBJ1-1	CASSVTLSRTEAFF
TRBV5-6	TRBJ1-2	CASSLGQWDYGYTF
TRBV18	TRBJ2-7	CASSPGSGRASDEQYF
TRBV6-5	TRBJ1-4	CASGGLTTNEKLFF
TRBV4-1	TRBJ2-1	CASSQLFRDGGNEQFF
TRBV5-1	TRBJ1-1	CASSLGFRAMNTEAFF
TRBV27	TRBJ1-2	CASSLGGQWGGYTF
TRBV6-5	TRBJ1-1	CASSSQPGSVGAFF
TRBV14	TRBJ2-3	CASSRSLSDTQYF
TRBV19	TRBJ1-2	CASIQRGQGGYGYTF
TRBV5-6	TRBJ2-7	CASSLGLEQYF
TRBV4-2	TRBJ2-6	CASSQEQLSGANVLTF